What follows are 9 T cell receptor beta chains derived from one specimen sequenced in a study of T cells expressing NK-cell markers. Each CDR3 protein gets one entry in TCRdb, which reprocessed the 5' RACE reads and gives no DNA. This sample's table reports 250,000 to 300,000 distinct CDR3 sequences. The sequenced sample was blood T cells: a sorted CD56 or NKG2C T cell subset, CD4+ or CD8+ T cells, or bulk PBMC T cells (not recorded which). The receptors were gathered from a woman aged 18 to 75 in good health.

V is TRBV20-1 and J is TRBJ1-1; the TCRdb D gene call, TRBD1, has no DNA to confirm it. CDR1 and CDR2 from the germline V gene are DFQATT and SNEGSKA (reference sequence). CDR3 length: 15 residues. The CDR3 reads CSARDPTGPNTEAFF.

The chain couples TRBV29-1 to TRBJ1-1; TCRdb's D call of TRBD1 is untestable without DNA. This CDR3 has 13 residues. CDR1 SQVTM and CDR2 ANQGSEA come from the germline V gene. The chain's CDR3 is CSVEVTGGTEAFF.

The chain carries TRBV6-2 or TRBV6-3 and TRBJ2-4; TCRdb designates TRBD1, a call that cannot be tested without DNA. The CDR3 covers 17 residues. Per the germline V gene, CDR1 is MNHEY and CDR2 is SVGEGT. CDR3 protein: CASRNPTGGLAKNIQYF.

The rearrangement links TRBV4-3 to TRBJ2-2; checking the TCRdb D call of TRBD2 is not possible without DNA. From germline, CDR1 is LGHNA and CDR2 YSLEER. There are 18 residues in the CDR3. The CDR3 reads CASSQSLAGGGNTGELFF.

This chain connects TRBV10-3 to TRBJ2-2; TCRdb proposes TRBD1, but this gene call is untestable without DNA. CDR3 length: 16 residues. The germline CDR1 and CDR2 sequences are ENHRY and SYGVKD. This chain's CDR3 is CAIREGDRGIIGELFF.

The V gene is TRBV27, the J gene TRBJ1-6. The CDR3 covers 15 residues. The germline V gene has CDR1 MNHEY and CDR2 SMNVEV (reference sequence). This CDR3 is CASSFTSSYNSPLHF.

The chain uses TRBV20-1 and TRBJ2-5; absent DNA, TCRdb's TRBD2 call cannot be checked. CDR3 length: 15 amino acids. CDR1 is DFQATT and CDR2 is SNEGSKA in the germline V gene (reference sequence). Here the CDR3 reads CSALGLAGVMETQYF.

The V and J genes are TRBV29-1 and TRBJ2-3; with no DNA, the TCRdb D assignment of TRBD2 cannot be verified. CDR3 length: 14 amino acids. CDR1 and CDR2 (germline): SQVTM, ANQGSEA. This chain's CDR3 is CSVSPEWTEYTQYF.

This chain connects TRBV27 to TRBJ2-5; TCRdb's D gene call, TRBD1, goes unchecked for lack of DNA. The germline V gene has CDR1 MNHEY and CDR2 SMNVEV (reference sequence). The CDR3 totals 20 residues. The CDR3: CASSYKTTGTGAVRQETQYF.